A selection of T cell receptor beta chains follows, all from one sample in a study of neurological immune-mediated disorders. TCRdb used MiXCR to reprocess the 5' RACE reads, holding one entry per CDR3 protein. The table lists about 59,000 distinct CDR3 sequences, 3% to 4% of them singletons. The sequencing sample was made of PBMCs. Receptor source: a woman aged 30 to 39 with multiple sclerosis. The CDR3 runs from the conserved cysteine through the conserved F or W. A D gene is named only where the DNA matches it firmly. The size of a clone is reported for some rows only, either as once, few or many, or as a class for expanded clones.

clone_size: many
j_call: TRBJ2-1
v_call: TRBV20-1
d_call: -
cdr3_nt: TGCAGTGCTAGAGGGCCAGCCAACAATGAGCAGTTCTTC
cdr3_aa: CSARGPANNEQFF

clone_size: -
j_call: TRBJ2-3
v_call: TRBV20-1
d_call: TRBD2
cdr3_nt: TGCAGTGCAGACTTATCTTTAGCGGGAATCACAGATACGCAGTATTTT
cdr3_aa: CSADLSLAGITDTQYF

clone_size: few
j_call: TRBJ2-1
v_call: TRBV20-1
d_call: -
cdr3_nt: TGCAGTGCTGATATGCGTTACAATGAGCAGTTCTTC
cdr3_aa: CSADMRYNEQFF

clone_size: many
j_call: TRBJ2-7
v_call: TRBV2
d_call: TRBD2
cdr3_nt: TGTGCCAGCAGTGTTGGAGGGAGGGCCCTAAGGTCCTACGAGCAGTACTTC
cdr3_aa: CASSVGGRALRSYEQYF

clone_size: -
j_call: TRBJ1-5
v_call: TRBV5-4
d_call: -
cdr3_nt: TGTGCCAGCAGCCCCGATCCCCAGGGACGGAATCAGCCCCAGAATTTT
cdr3_aa: CASSPDPQGRNQPQNF

clone_size: -
j_call: TRBJ1-5
v_call: TRBV25-1
d_call: TRBD1
cdr3_nt: TGTGCCAGCAGTGGGACAGGGGGCGGGCAGCCCCAGAATTTT
cdr3_aa: CASSGTGGGQPQNF

clone_size: many
j_call: TRBJ1-1
v_call: TRBV29-1
d_call: -
cdr3_nt: TGCAGCGTTGGTCTCAATCTAGGAGCTTTCTTT
cdr3_aa: CSVGLNLGAFF

clone_size: many
j_call: TRBJ1-1
v_call: TRBV5-5
d_call: -
cdr3_nt: TGTGCCAGCAGCCGGACGGAGATGAACACTGAAGCTTTCTTT
cdr3_aa: CASSRTEMNTEAFF

clone_size: many
j_call: TRBJ1-4
v_call: TRBV5-1
d_call: -
cdr3_nt: TGCGCCAGCAGCTTGGCCCCGGAGGCCGAAAAACTGTTTTTT
cdr3_aa: CASSLAPEAEKLFF

clone_size: many
j_call: TRBJ2-1
v_call: TRBV29-1
d_call: TRBD2
cdr3_nt: TGCAGCGTTGAGGGGAGGGCCACTTACAATGAGCAGTTCTTC
cdr3_aa: CSVEGRATYNEQFF

clone_size: many
j_call: TRBJ2-5
v_call: TRBV29-1
d_call: TRBD1
cdr3_nt: TGCAGCATAGACAGGGGCAAACAAGAGACCCAGTACTTC
cdr3_aa: CSIDRGKQETQYF

clone_size: -
j_call: TRBJ2-7
v_call: TRBV28
d_call: -
cdr3_nt: TGTGCCAGCAGTTTGAAGCCTACGGGGGCCTACGAGCAGTACTTC
cdr3_aa: CASSLKPTGAYEQYF

clone_size: many
j_call: TRBJ2-7
v_call: TRBV9
d_call: TRBD2
cdr3_nt: TGTGCCAGCAGCGTTCGGATGGGACTAGCGGGATCCGAGCAGTACTTC
cdr3_aa: CASSVRMGLAGSEQYF

clone_size: many
j_call: TRBJ2-7
v_call: TRBV5-6
d_call: -
cdr3_nt: TGTGCCAGCAGCGGTGGACCGGCTCAAACGGATTACGAGCAGTACTTC
cdr3_aa: CASSGGPAQTDYEQYF

clone_size: many
j_call: TRBJ2-7
v_call: TRBV15
d_call: -
cdr3_nt: TGTGCCACCAGCAGAGATATTGCCTACGAGCAGTACTTC
cdr3_aa: CATSRDIAYEQYF